The rows below give T cell receptor beta chains drawn from one sample of a study of T cell clonotyping in hematopoietic cell transplantation. Repertoires were generated with immunoSEQ multiplex PCR, while TCRdb's copy carries only in-frame clones and drops some. The sample consists of around 15,000 clones, roughly 84% of them appearing once. The sample in question was PBMCs, obtained 100 days after allogeneic stem cell transplant. These receptors came from a male patient aged 60 to 75 who had an allogeneic stem cell transplant from a related donor, so the T cells may come from the graft donor. Some clones in this sample may be carry-over from other donors' samples. CDR3s include the opening cysteine and the closing phenylalanine or tryptophan. Fields, in order: J gene, clone size, V gene, D gene, CDR3 DNA, CDR3 protein. A D gene is named only where the DNA matches it firmly. The size of a clone is reported for some rows only, either as once, few or many, or as a class for expanded clones.

TRBJ1-2,few,TRBV7-2,TRBD1,TGTGCCAGCAGCTTGGACAGGTACTATGGCTACACCTTC,CASSLDRYYGYTF
TRBJ2-7,NA,TRBV30,NA,TGTGCCTGGAGTAGTAAGTACGAGCAGTACTTC,CAWSSKYEQYF
TRBJ2-7,NA,TRBV30,TRBD1,TGTGCCTGGGACAGGGGGAGCTCCTACGAGCAGTACTTC,CAWDRGSSYEQYF
TRBJ2-3,few,TRBV6-5,TRBD1,TGTGCCAGCGCTTCCCTCCAGGGGGGCACAGATACGCAGTATTTT,CASASLQGGTDTQYF
TRBJ1-6,NA,TRBV11-1,NA,TGTGCCAGCAGCCCCGGAATTAATAAGAGAAGTAATTCACCCCTCCACTTT,CASSPGINKRSNSPLHF
TRBJ2-2,NA,TRBV7-9,NA,TGTGCCAGCAGCTACACCGGGGAGCTGTTTTTT,CASSYTGELFF
TRBJ2-5,NA,TRBV29-1,TRBD2,TGCAGCGTTGATGGGGCTAGCGGGAGGGTATCGGAGACCCAGTACTTC,CSVDGASGRVSETQYF
TRBJ2-5,NA,TRBV7-9,NA,TGTGCCAGCAGCCAGGGCACTTTCCAAGAGACCCAGTACTTC,CASSQGTFQETQYF
TRBJ1-1,NA,TRBV20-1,NA,TGCAGTGCCGAAAGGGATACTGAAGCTTTCTTT,CSAERDTEAFF
TRBJ2-7,NA,TRBV7-2,TRBD1,TGTGCCAGCCAGGGGGAAGGAGAGCAGTACTTC,CASQGEGEQYF
TRBJ1-5,NA,TRBV27,NA,TGTGCCAGCAGTTTACTGACAGACAACGGCAATCAGCCCCAGCATTTT,CASSLLTDNGNQPQHF
TRBJ2-2,NA,TRBV13,TRBD1,TGTGCCAGCAGCTTAGGAGGGGGACAGGGATGGACCGGGGAGCTGTTTTTT,CASSLGGGQGWTGELFF
TRBJ2-2,medium-sized,TRBV9,TRBD1,TGTGCCAGCAGCGCTGGAGGTGAGGGGGCGGACGGGGAGCTGTTTTTT,CASSAGGEGADGELFF
TRBJ2-2,few,TRBV14,NA,TGTGCCAGCAGCTCCAGGGTGTACGGGGAGCTGTTTTTT,CASSSRVYGELFF
TRBJ1-3,NA,TRBV7-9,NA,TGTGCCAGCAGCTCCTCGGGGAGGTCTGGAAACACCATATATTTT,CASSSSGRSGNTIYF
TRBJ2-5,NA,TRBV7-2,NA,TGTGCCAGCAGCTTATTGACTCAGGAGGAGACCCAGTACTTC,CASSLLTQEETQYF
TRBJ1-5,NA,TRBV7-6,NA,TGTGCCAGCAGCCCTCAGGGTCAGCCCCAGCATTTT,CASSPQGQPQHF
TRBJ2-7,NA,TRBV5-1,TRBD1,TGCGCCAGCAGCCTAGGACAGGTCTCCTACGAGCAGTACTTC,CASSLGQVSYEQYF
TRBJ2-3,NA,TRBV28,NA,TGTGCCAGCAGTCCCCTAACAGGCCATACGCAGTATTTT,CASSPLTGHTQYF
TRBJ2-7,NA,TRBV5-1,NA,TGCGCCAGCAGCTTGGAGGGTTATTCCTACGAGCAGTACTTC,CASSLEGYSYEQYF
TRBJ1-5,NA,TRBV19,NA,TGTGCCAGTAGTATAGAGGGGGTCAGGGGAACCGCTAGCAATCAGCCCCAGCATTTT,CASSIEGVRGTASNQPQHF
TRBJ2-6,once,TRBV9,NA,TGTGCCAGCAGCTCCCAGCGGGCTTCTGGGGCCAACGTCCTGACTTTC,CASSSQRASGANVLTF